A single sample is the source of the 21 T cell receptor beta chains below, sequenced in a study of CD8 T cells in ankylosing spondylitis. Study findings and constraints: It appeared that ankylosing spondylitis blood was characterized by a TCR beta motif of eight highly homologous variants.

TCRdb reprocessed the 5' RACE reads via MiXCR and lists one record per CDR3 protein. The sample holds 220,000 or so distinct CDR3 sequences, about 17% seen once. Antigen specificity for these receptors is unknown. The sample was blood, either unsorted or a sorted T cell fraction (not recorded which). The receptors here all came from a male donor with ankylosing spondylitis.

The V call is TRBV4-1, the J call TRBJ1-4; D not certain. The germline V and J ends were trimmed by 0 bases and 0 bases, with 14 bases remaining between them. Germline loops: CDR1 MGHRA, CDR2 YSYEKL. This CDR3 comprises 18 residues. Here the CDR3 reads CASSQDPSDVATNEKLFF. The CDR3 coding sequence is TGCGCCAGCAGCCAAGATCCATCGGACGTTGCAACTAATGAAAAACTGTTTTTT.

The sample holds a few counts of this clonotype. The V call is TRBV20-1, the J call TRBJ2-7, with a weak D call TRBD2 (6 bases). Germline-derived CDR1 and CDR2 are DFQATT and SNEGSKA (reference sequence). The CDR3 spans 14 residues. V shed 1 base and J shed 2 bases, with 12 bases lying between them. The CDR3 loop reads CSARVPRGTYEQYF. In DNA, the CDR3 is TGCAGTGCTAGAGTTCCCCGGGGGACCTACGAGCAGTACTTC.

This clonotype was counted between two and nine times. The chain carries TRBV7-9 and TRBJ2-1; tentatively, D is TRBD2 (5 bases). CDR3 length: 12 residues. CDR1 SEHNR and CDR2 FQNEAQ come from the germline V gene (reference sequence). V was pared by 5 bases and J by 7 bases, with 9 bases between. The CDR3 here is CASSTGKNEQFF. As DNA, the CDR3 is TGTGCCAGCAGCACCGGGAAGAATGAGCAGTTCTTC.

This clonotype was detected only a few times. This sequence joins TRBV27 and TRBJ1-2, with D possibly matching TRBD1 (6 bases). Trimming cost V 8 bases and J 7 bases, with 17 bases left between them. The CDR3 is 13 residues long. CDR1 and CDR2 from the germline V gene are MNHEY and SMNVEV (reference sequence). CDR3 region: CASSSGTHGGYTF. The CDR3 DNA reads TGTGCCAGCTCCTCCGGGACACACGGTGGCTACACCTTC.

The chain employs TRBV25-1 and TRBJ2-3, with 8 bases aligning to TRBD1. J was trimmed by 3 bases and V by 6 bases; bases with no gene match: 5. This CDR3 spans 14 amino acids. Per the germline V gene, CDR1 is MGHDK and CDR2 is SYGVNS. The CDR3 nucleotides are TGTGCCAGCAGCCGGACAGGGATAACAGATACGCAGTATTTT. It specifies CASSRTGITDTQYF.

The chain joins TRBV20-1 to TRBJ2-3; D gene uncertain. Between the trimmed V and J ends, which lost 2 bases and 4 bases, there was a span of 4 bases. Germline CDR1 DFQATT, CDR2 SNEGSKA (reference sequence). This CDR3 comprises 11 residues. CDR3 DNA sequence: TGCAGTGCTAGACGGTCAGATACGCAGTATTTT. Translation gives CSARRSDTQYF.

V gene TRBV12-1 combines with J gene TRBJ2-2; TRBD2 is the table's D call, not checked against the DNA. TRBV12-1 is a known pseudogene. The CDR3 is 18 amino acids. The CDR3 loop is CASSFARTRGRARGELFF. The CDR3 region has the DNA TGTGCCAGCAGCTTTGCACGGACTAGGGGGAGGGCTCGCGGGGAGCTGTTTTTT.

The chain links TRBV4-1 to TRBJ2-7; TRBD2 aligns across 9 bases. Germline CDR1 MGHRA, CDR2 YSYEKL. The CDR3 has 16 residues. The V and J ends lost 2 bases and 4 bases, in that order; junction bases with no gene match: 9. CDR3 coding DNA: TGCGCCAGCAGCCAACCCCCCGGGACTAGCCGGTACGAGCAGTACTTC. Translation: CASSQPPGTSRYEQYF.

The chain is built from TRBV7-9 and TRBJ1-1; the D is unclear. Germline V gives CDR1 SEHNR, CDR2 FQNEAQ (reference sequence). V dropped 0 bases and J dropped 1 base, with 9 bases sitting between them. The CDR3 extends over 15 amino acids. The chain's CDR3 is CASSLARDANTEAFF. The CDR3 nucleotides read TGTGCCAGCAGCTTAGCGAGGGATGCGAACACTGAAGCTTTCTTT.

The CDR3 nucleotides are TGCAGTGCTAGAGGCAGGGGACAGGGGAGGCATGCCGGGGAGCTGTTTTTT. Translating gives CSARGRGQGRHAGELFF. The chain is built from TRBV20-1 and TRBJ2-2; TRBD1 agrees at 10 bases. J was trimmed by 6 bases and V by 1 base; bases with no gene match: 11. This CDR3 has 17 amino acids. CDR1 and CDR2 from the germline V gene are DFQATT and SNEGSKA (reference sequence).

This rearrangement joins TRBV28 to TRBJ1-5; D is possibly TRBD1 (6 bases). This CDR3 is 17 amino acids long. From germline, CDR1 is MDHEN and CDR2 SYDVKM. Trimming removed 6 bases at V and 0 bases at J, with 18 bases between. The CDR3 sequence is CASSDRDTAYSNQPQHF. In DNA form, the CDR3 reads TGTGCCAGCAGCGACCGGGACACGGCGTATAGCAATCAGCCCCAGCATTTT.

This clonotype has just a few counts. J is TRBJ2-2 and V is TRBV28, with D unresolved. The germline CDR1 and CDR2 sequences are MDHEN and SYDVKM. CDR3 length: 14 amino acids. V was clipped by 5 bases and J by 4 bases, with 11 bases between them. The CDR3 DNA reads as TGTGCCAGCAGTCCCCACCCCATCACCGGGGAGCTGTTTTTT. Its protein product is CASSPHPITGELFF.

There are many counts of this clonotype. The CDR3 nucleotides read TGTGCCAGCAGCTTATCGGGCACTCAGCCCCAGCATTTT. The encoded protein is CASSLSGTQPQHF. The chain employs TRBV11-2 and TRBJ1-5, with D unresolved. V lost 2 bases to trimming and J lost 6 bases, with 8 bases between them. This CDR3 comprises 13 residues. Germline CDR1 is SGHAT and CDR2 is FQNNGV.

Only a few counts were recorded for this clonotype. The chain couples TRBV28 to TRBJ2-1; D gene unclear. Trimming cost V 6 bases and J 6 bases, with 21 bases left between them. The CDR3 loop spans 16 amino acids. In germline, CDR1 is MDHEN, CDR2 SYDVKM. The CDR3 nucleotides read TGTGCCAGCAGCCCCATTTTTGGGGAAGTCCGCAATGAGCAGTTCTTC. Its protein is CASSPIFGEVRNEQFF.

This clonotype was found a few times. The V and J genes are TRBV4-3 and TRBJ1-2, with D unresolved. The CDR3 is 15 residues long. Trimming stripped 0 bases from V and 8 bases from J, with 16 bases between. The germline V gene has CDR1 LGHNA and CDR2 YSLEER. The CDR3: CASSQDRGGKGGYTF. The DNA of the CDR3 is TGCGCCAGCAGCCAAGATCGAGGAGGGAAGGGCGGCTACACCTTC.

This clonotype was observed a few times. The chain links TRBV7-7 to TRBJ2-3; D tentatively reads TRBD1 or TRBD2 (5 bases each). The CDR3 totals 13 residues. CDR1 SSHAT and CDR2 FNYEAQ come from the germline V gene (reference sequence). The V end lost 5 bases, the J end lost 7 bases, and 13 bases lay between the germline ends. The CDR3 DNA is TGTGCCAGCAGCATGGGGGAATTTAATACGCAGTATTTT. Its protein product is CASSMGEFNTQYF.

This clonotype was observed a handful of times. The chain uses TRBV27 and TRBJ1-4; D is unclear. Trimming pared 4 bases from V and 8 bases from J, leaving 20 bases between. Per germline, CDR1 MNHEY and CDR2 SMNVEV (reference sequence). This CDR3 is built from 16 residues. This chain's CDR3 is CASSSDTTVWEEKLFF. The CDR3 coding sequence is TGTGCCAGCAGTTCCGACACTACGGTGTGGGAGGAAAAACTGTTTTTT.

The chain recombines TRBV7-2 with TRBJ2-7; D may be TRBD1 (6 bases). Germline CDR1 SGHTA, CDR2 FQGNSA. V was pared by 6 bases and J by 7 bases, with 16 bases between. CDR3 length: 13 amino acids. DNA of the CDR3: TGTGCCAGCAGATCAAGAGGGGGTTCTGAGCAGTACTTC. Its protein product is CASRSRGGSEQYF.

The table lists this clonotype with a few counts. The gene calls are TRBV2 and TRBJ2-7; a possible D gene is TRBD2 (7 bases). The CDR3 runs 15 residues. The germline gives CDR1 SNHLY, CDR2 FYNNEI. V was shortened by 1 base and J by 4 bases, with 14 bases between the two germline ends. DNA for the CDR3: TGTGCCAGCAGTGAAGGGGGGGGCGCGGTGTACGAGCAGTACTTC. Residues: CASSEGGGAVYEQYF.

This clonotype showed up just a few times. V is TRBV12-3 or TRBV12-4 and J is TRBJ2-5, with 10 bases that match TRBD2. J lost 5 bases, V lost 4 bases, and 7 bases had no gene match. CDR3 length: 15 residues. The CDR3 bases are TGTGCCAGCAGTTCCAGACTAGCGGGTGGGGAGACCCAGTACTTC. Its protein is CASSSRLAGGETQYF.

This clonotype occurred a few times. This rearrangement joins TRBV19 to TRBJ2-7; TRBD1 agrees at 7 bases. Germline values: CDR1 LNHDA, CDR2 SQIVND (reference sequence). The V gene end was trimmed by 6 bases and the J gene end by 2 bases; junction bases not matched to a gene: 4. There are 13 residues in the CDR3. This chain's CDR3 is CASSDRDTYEQYF. The CDR3 coding sequence is TGTGCCAGTAGCGACAGGGACACCTACGAGCAGTACTTC. The full variable domain, its missing parts supplied by reference TRBV19 and TRBJ2-7, is DGGITQSPKYLFRKEGQNVTLSCEQNLNHDAMYWYRQDPGQGLRLIYYSQIVNDFQKGDIAEGYSVSREKKESFPLTVTSAQKNPTAFYLCASSDRDTYEQYFGPGTRLTVT.